These 5 T cell receptor beta chains share one sample of origin, sequenced in a study of blood T cells in healthy people across ages. Through a sample-barcoded 5' primer and a J-beta primer mix, a second PCR was run for roughly 7 to 11 cycles. TCRdb analysed the 5' RACE reads with MiXCR anew, one entry per CDR3 protein. The data show hundreds of thousands of distinct CDR3 sequences, approximately 30% seen once. The sequencing input was blood. These receptors all come from a woman of 80 years or more in good health.

This chain uses TRBV3-1 with TRBJ1-4; no definite D call. Trimming left V 0 bases short and J 0 bases short, with 14 bases between. CDR3 size: 18 residues. CDR1 LGHDT and CDR2 YNNKEL come from the germline V gene (reference sequence). DNA for the CDR3: TGTGCCAGCAGCCAAGATCGCGGGTGCGGTTCAACTAATGAAAAACTGTTTTTT. As protein: CASSQDRGCGSTNEKLFF.

This clonotype was recorded many times. The J gene is TRBJ2-3, the V gene TRBV20-1, with 10 bases lining up with TRBD2. Looked up from germline, CDR1 is DFQATT and CDR2 is SNEGSKA (reference sequence). V shed 6 bases, J shed 3 bases, and the junction held 9 bases outside the gene matches. The CDR3 has 15 residues. CDR3 nucleotide sequence: TGCAGTGCCCAAGCTAGCGGGGGAGATACAGATACGCAGTATTTT. This translates into CSAQASGGDTDTQYF.

This clonotype occurred many times. V gene TRBV4-1 combines with J gene TRBJ1-1; possible D gene TRBD1, 5 bases. Looked up from germline, CDR1 is MGHRA and CDR2 is YSYEKL. V lost 4 bases and J 1 base, leaving 10 bases between the germline ends. This CDR3 has 14 amino acids. CDR3 amino acids: CASSPSGTNTEAFF. The DNA of the CDR3 is TGCGCCAGCAGCCCCTCAGGGACGAACACTGAAGCTTTCTTT.

This chain links TRBV20-1 with TRBJ2-1, with TRBD2 identical over 14 bases. Germline lookup yields CDR1 DFQATT and CDR2 SNEGSKA (reference sequence). The trim removed 0 bases at V and 9 bases at J, leaving 10 bases unmatched. This CDR3 is built from 17 residues. CDR3 DNA sequence: TGCAGTGCTAGAGATGCACTACGGGGACTAGCGGGAGCTGAGCAGTTCTTC. Protein product: CSARDALRGLAGAEQFF.

This clonotype has just a few counts. The V call is TRBV6-2 or TRBV6-3, the J call TRBJ1-2; TRBD1 aligns across 7 bases. Losses at the gene ends were 7 bases for V and 5 bases for J; bases not matched to a gene: 7. The CDR3 has 13 amino acids. Per germline, CDR1 MNHEY and CDR2 SVGEGT. The CDR3 spells CASTYRGSYGYTF. The CDR3 DNA reads as TGTGCCAGCACCTACAGGGGATCATATGGCTACACCTTC.